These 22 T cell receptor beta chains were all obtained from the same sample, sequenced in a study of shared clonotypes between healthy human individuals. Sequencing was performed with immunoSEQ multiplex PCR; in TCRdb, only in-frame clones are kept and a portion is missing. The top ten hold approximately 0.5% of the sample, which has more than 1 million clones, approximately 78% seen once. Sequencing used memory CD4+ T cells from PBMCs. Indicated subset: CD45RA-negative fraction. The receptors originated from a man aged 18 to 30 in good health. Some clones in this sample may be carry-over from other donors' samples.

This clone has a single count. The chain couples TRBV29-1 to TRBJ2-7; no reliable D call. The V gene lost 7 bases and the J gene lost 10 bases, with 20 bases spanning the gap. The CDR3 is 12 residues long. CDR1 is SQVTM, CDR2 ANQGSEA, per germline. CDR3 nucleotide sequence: TGCAGCGCGGCAACGGACGGTGTGGGTCAGTACTTC. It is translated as CSAATDGVGQYF.

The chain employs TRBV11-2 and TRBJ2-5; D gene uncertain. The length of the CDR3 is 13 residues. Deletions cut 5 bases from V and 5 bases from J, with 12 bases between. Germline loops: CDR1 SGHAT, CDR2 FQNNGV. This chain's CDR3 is CASSPGRPETQYF. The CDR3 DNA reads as TGTGCCAGCAGCCCTGGACGGCCCGAGACCCAGTACTTC.

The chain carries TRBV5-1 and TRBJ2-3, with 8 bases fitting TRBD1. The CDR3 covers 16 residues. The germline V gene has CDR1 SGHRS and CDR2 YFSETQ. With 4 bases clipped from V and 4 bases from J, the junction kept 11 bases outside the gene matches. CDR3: CASSQTTGGGPDTQYF. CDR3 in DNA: TGCGCCAGCAGCCAAACCACAGGGGGAGGACCAGATACGCAGTATTTT.

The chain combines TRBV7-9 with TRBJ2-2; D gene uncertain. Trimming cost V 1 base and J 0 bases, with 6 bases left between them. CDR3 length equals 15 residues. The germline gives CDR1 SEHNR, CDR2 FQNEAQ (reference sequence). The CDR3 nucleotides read TGTGCCAGCAGCTTAGGCCGAACGAACACCGGGGAGCTGTTTTTT. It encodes CASSLGRTNTGELFF.

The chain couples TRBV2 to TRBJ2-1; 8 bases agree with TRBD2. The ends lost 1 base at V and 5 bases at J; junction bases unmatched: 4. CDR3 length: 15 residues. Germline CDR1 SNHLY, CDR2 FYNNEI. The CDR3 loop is CASSEEREIHNEQFF. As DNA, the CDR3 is TGTGCCAGCAGTGAAGAGCGGGAGATCCACAATGAGCAGTTCTTC.

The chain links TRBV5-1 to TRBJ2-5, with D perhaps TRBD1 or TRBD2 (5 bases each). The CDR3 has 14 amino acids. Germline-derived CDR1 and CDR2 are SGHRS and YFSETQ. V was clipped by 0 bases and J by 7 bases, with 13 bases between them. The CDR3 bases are TGCGCCAGCAGCTTGGAGGGACCTGGTGGGACCCAGTACTTC. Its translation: CASSLEGPGGTQYF.

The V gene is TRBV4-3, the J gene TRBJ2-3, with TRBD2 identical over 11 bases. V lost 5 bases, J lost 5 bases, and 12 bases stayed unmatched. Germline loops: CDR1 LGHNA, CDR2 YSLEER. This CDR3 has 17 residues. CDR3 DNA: TGCGCCAGCAGCAAACAGATAGCGGGAGGGCCGGGAGATACGCAGTATTTT. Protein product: CASSKQIAGGPGDTQYF.

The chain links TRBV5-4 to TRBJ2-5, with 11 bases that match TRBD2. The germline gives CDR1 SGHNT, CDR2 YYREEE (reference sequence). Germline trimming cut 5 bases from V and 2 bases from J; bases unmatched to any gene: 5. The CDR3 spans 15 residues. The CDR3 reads CASRSGTSGQETQYF. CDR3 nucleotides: TGTGCCAGCAGGTCCGGGACTAGCGGACAAGAGACCCAGTACTTC.

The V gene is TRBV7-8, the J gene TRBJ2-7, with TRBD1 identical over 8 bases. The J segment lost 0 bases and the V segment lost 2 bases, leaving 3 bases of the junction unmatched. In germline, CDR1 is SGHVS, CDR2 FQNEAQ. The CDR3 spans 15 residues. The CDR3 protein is CASSLSDRASYEQYF. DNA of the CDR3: TGTGCCAGCAGCTTATCGGACAGGGCCTCCTACGAGCAGTACTTC. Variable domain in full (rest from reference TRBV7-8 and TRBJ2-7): GAGVSQSPRYKVAKRGQDVALRCDPISGHVSLFWYQQALGQGPEFLTYFQNEAQLDKSGLPSDRFFAERPEGSVSTLKIQRTQQEDSAVYLCASSLSDRASYEQYFGPGTRLTVT.

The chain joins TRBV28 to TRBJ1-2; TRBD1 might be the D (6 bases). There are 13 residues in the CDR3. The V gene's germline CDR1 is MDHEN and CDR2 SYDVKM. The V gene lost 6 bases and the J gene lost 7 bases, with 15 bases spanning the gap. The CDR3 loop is CASSLGGSGGYTF. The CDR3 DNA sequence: TGTGCCAGCAGCCTAGGGGGGTCGGGTGGCTACACCTTC.

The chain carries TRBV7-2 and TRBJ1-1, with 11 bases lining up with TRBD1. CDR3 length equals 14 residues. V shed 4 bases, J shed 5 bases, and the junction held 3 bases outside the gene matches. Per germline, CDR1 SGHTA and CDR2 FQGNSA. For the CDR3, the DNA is TGTGCCAGCAGCTGGGGACAGGGGGGTACTGAAGCTTTCTTT. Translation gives CASSWGQGGTEAFF.

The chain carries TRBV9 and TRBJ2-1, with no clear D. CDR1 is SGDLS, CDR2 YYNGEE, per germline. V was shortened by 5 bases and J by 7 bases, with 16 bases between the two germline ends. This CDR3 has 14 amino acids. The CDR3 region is CASSLTERPNEQFF. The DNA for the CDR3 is TGTGCCAGCAGTTTAACGGAGCGTCCTAATGAGCAGTTCTTC.

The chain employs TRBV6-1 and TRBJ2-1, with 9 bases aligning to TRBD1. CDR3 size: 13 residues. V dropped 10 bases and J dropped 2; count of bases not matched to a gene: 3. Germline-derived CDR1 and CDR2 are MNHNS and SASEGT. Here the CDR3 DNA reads TGTGCCACCCGGACAGGGGCCTACAATGAGCAGTTCTTC. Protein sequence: CATRTGAYNEQFF.

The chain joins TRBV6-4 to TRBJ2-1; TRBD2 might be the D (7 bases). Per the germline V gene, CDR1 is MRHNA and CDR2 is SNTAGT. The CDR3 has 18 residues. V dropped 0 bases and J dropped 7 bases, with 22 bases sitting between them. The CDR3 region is CASSDSSYREAGRNEQFF. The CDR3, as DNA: TGTGCCAGCAGTGACTCGAGCTACAGGGAAGCGGGACGTAATGAGCAGTTCTTC.

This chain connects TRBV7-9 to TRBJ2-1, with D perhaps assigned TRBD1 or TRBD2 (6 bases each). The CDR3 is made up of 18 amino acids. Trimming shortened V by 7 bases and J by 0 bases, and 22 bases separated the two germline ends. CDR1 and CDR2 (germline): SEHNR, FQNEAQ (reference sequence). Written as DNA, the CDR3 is TGTGCCAGCACCACGCCTCGGAGGGACATTAGCTCCTACAATGAGCAGTTCTTC. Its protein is CASTTPRRDISSYNEQFF.

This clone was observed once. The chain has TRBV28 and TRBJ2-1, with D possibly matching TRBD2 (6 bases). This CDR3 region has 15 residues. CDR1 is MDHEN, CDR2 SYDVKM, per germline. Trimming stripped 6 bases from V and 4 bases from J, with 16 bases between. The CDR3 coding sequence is TGTGCCAGCAGCAAAGGTGGGACTGGATACAATGAGCAGTTCTTC. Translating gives CASSKGGTGYNEQFF. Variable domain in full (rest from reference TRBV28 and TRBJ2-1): DVKVTQSSRYLVKRTGEKVFLECVQDMDHENMFWYRQDPGLGLRLIYFSYDVKMKEKGDIPEGYSVSREKKERFSLILESASTNQTSMYLCASSKGGTGYNEQFFGPGTRLTVL.

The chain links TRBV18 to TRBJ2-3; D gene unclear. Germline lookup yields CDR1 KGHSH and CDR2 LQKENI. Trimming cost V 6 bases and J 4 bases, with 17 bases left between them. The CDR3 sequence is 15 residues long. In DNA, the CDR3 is TGTGCCAGCTCCCTCCAAGGGATAAGCGCAGATACGCAGTATTTT. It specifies CASSLQGISADTQYF.

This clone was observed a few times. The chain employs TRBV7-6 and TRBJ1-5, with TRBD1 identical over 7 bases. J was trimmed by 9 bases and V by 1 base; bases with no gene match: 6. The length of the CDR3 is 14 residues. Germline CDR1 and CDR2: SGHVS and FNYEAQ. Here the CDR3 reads CASSLETGWGPQHF. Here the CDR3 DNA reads TGTGCCAGCAGCTTAGAGACAGGGTGGGGGCCCCAGCATTTT.

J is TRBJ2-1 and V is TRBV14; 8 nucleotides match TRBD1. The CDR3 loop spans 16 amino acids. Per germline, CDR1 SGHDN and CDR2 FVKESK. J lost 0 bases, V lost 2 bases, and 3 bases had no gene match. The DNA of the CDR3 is TGTGCCAGCAGCCAACTGGACAGGGTCTCCTACAATGAGCAGTTCTTC. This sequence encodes CASSQLDRVSYNEQFF.

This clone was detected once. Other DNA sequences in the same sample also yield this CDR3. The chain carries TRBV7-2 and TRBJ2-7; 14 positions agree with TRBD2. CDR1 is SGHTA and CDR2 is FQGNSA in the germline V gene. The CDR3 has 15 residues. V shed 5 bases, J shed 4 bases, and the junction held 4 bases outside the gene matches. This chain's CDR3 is CASSPRLAGGYEQYF. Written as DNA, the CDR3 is TGTGCCAGCAGCCCGAGACTAGCGGGGGGGTACGAGCAGTACTTC.

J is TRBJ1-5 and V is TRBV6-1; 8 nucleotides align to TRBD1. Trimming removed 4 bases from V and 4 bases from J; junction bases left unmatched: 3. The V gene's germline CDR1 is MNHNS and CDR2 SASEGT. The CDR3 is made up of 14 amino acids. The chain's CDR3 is CASSARQGNQPQHF. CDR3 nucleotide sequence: TGTGCCAGCAGTGCAAGACAGGGGAATCAGCCCCAGCATTTT.

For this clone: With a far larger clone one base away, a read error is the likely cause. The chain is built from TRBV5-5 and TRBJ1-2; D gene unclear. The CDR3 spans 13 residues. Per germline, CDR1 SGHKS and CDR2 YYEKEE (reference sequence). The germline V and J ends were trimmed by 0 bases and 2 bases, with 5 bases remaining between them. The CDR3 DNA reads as TGTGCCAGCAGCTTGGAAGGGAACTATGGCTACACCTTC. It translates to CASSLEGNYGYTF.